This T cell receptor (beta chain) was captured in a study of blood T cells in healthy people across ages. In its sample, this clonotype was seen a few times. There are 16 residues in the CDR3. Germline V CDR1 and CDR2: SGHTA, FQGNSA. Trimming took off 0 bases at V and 2 bases at J, with 12 bases between the two ends. A second PCR, run for about 7 to 11 cycles, used a sample-barcoded 5' primer plus a J-beta primer mix. TCRdb fed the 5' RACE reads into MiXCR, producing one record per CDR3 protein. The top ten hold about a fifth of the sample, which has nearly 1 million distinct CDR3 sequences, 51% seen once.

Sequencing was done on a sample of blood. This TCR was recovered from a woman aged 55-69 years in good health. This chain joins TRBV7-2 and TRBJ2-3, with D perhaps matching TRBD1 (6 bases). DNA of the CDR3: TGTGCCAGCAGCTTAGCTCAGGGGCTTGACACAGATACGCAGTATTTT. Translating gives CASSLAQGLDTDTQYF.